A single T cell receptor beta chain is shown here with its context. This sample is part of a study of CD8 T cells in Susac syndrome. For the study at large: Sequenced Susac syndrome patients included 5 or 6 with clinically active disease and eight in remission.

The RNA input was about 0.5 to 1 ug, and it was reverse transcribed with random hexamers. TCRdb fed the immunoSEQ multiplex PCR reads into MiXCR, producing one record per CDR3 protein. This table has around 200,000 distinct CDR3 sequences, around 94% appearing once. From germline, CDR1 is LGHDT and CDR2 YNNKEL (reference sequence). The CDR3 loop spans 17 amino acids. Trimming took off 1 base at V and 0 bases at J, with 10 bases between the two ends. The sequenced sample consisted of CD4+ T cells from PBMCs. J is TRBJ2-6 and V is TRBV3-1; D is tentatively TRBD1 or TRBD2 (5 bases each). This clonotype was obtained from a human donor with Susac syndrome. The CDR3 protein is CASSQGGGYSGANVLTF. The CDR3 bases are TGTGCCAGCAGCCAAGGGGGCGGGTACTCTGGGGCCAACGTCCTGACTTTC. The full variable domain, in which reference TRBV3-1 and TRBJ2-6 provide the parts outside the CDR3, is DTAVSQTPKYLVTQMGNDKSIKCEQNLGHDTMYWYKQDSKKFLKIMFSYNNKELIINETVPNRFSPKSPDKAHLNLHINSLELGDSAVYFCASSQGGGYSGANVLTFGAGSRLTVL.